These 31 T cell receptor beta chains originate from one sample sequenced in a study of a mutant IDH1 vaccine in newly diagnosed glioma. TCRdb keeps only in-frame clones here, not all; method: immunoSEQ multiplex PCR. The sample contains 85,000 to 100,000 clones, 83% of which appear only once. Described time point: baseline, week 1 (first vaccination visit). Specified treatment: pre-vaccination baseline after standard-of-care therapy. Sequencing was performed on PBMCs, taken from a glioma patient treated with radiotherapy, temozolomide or both. All receptors derive from a woman aged 45-59 years with glioma.

The chain is built from TRBV5-1 and TRBJ1-1; D gene uncertain. Looked up from germline, CDR1 is SGHRS and CDR2 is YFSETQ. V was cut by 7 bases and J by 1 base, with 11 bases left in between. This CDR3 has 13 amino acids. DNA for the CDR3: TGCGCCAGCTTCCGGACGGAGAACACTGAAGCTTTCTTT. As protein: CASFRTENTEAFF.

The V gene is TRBV5-6, the J gene TRBJ2-1; D unclear. The CDR3 covers 12 residues. Germline V gene sequence: CDR1 SGHDT, CDR2 YYEEEE. V lost 3 bases and J lost 10, with 11 bases in between. Here the CDR3 reads CASSSRRGEQFF. DNA of the CDR3: TGTGCCAGCAGCTCACGGAGAGGCGAGCAGTTCTTC. The whole variable domain, remainder taken from reference TRBV5-6 and TRBJ2-1, is DAGVTQSPTHLIKTRGQQVTLRCSPKSGHDTVSWYQQALGQGPQFIFQYYEEEERQRGNFPDRFSGHQFPNYSSELNVNALLLGDSALYLCASSSRRGEQFFGPGTRLTVL.

The V call is TRBV10-3, the J call TRBJ1-5; the match to TRBD1 covers 7 bases. CDR3 length equals 14 residues. Per germline, CDR1 ENHRY and CDR2 SYGVKD. Germline trimming cut 5 bases from V and 4 bases from J; bases unmatched to any gene: 5. This CDR3 is CAISSGQKNQPQHF. The CDR3 nucleotides are TGTGCCATCAGTTCGGGACAGAAGAATCAGCCCCAGCATTTT.

The chain is built from TRBV10-3 and TRBJ2-7, with 9 bases identical to TRBD2. Looked up from germline, CDR1 is ENHRY and CDR2 is SYGVKD. Trimming at V came to 11 bases and at J to 0 bases, leaving 5 bases not matched to a gene. The CDR3 runs 13 residues. CDR3 sequence reads: CAVGTSYSYEQYF. The CDR3 nucleotides read TGTGCCGTCGGGACTAGCTACTCCTACGAGCAGTACTTC.

V usage is TRBV7-9 and J usage is TRBJ1-6; D is unresolved. Trimming shortened V by 3 bases and J by 12 bases, and 15 bases separated the two germline ends. CDR1 and CDR2 (germline): SEHNR, FQNEAQ (reference sequence). The CDR3 extends over 14 amino acids. CDR3 protein: CASSFGTALEPLHF. The DNA of the CDR3 is TGTGCCAGCAGCTTCGGTACGGCGCTGGAACCCCTCCACTTT.

The gene calls are TRBV6-5 and TRBJ1-1; 11 bases align to TRBD1. V gave up 2 bases and J gave up 5 bases; unmatched junction bases: 7. This CDR3 is built from 16 residues. Germline CDR1 and CDR2: MNHEY and SVGAGI. The DNA of the CDR3 is TGTGCCAGCAGTTACAGGACAGGGGGCGCAAGGACTGAAGCTTTCTTT. Its protein product is CASSYRTGGARTEAFF.

V and J are TRBV27 and TRBJ2-7; the match to TRBD1 covers 11 bases. Losses at the gene ends were 5 bases for V and 7 bases for J; bases not matched to a gene: 10. This CDR3 has 15 amino acids. The germline V gene has CDR1 MNHEY and CDR2 SMNVEV (reference sequence). The CDR3 reads CASSGGTGGGEEQYF. DNA of the CDR3: TGTGCCAGCAGTGGCGGGACAGGGGGTGGAGAAGAGCAGTACTTC.

The rearrangement links TRBV11-1 to TRBJ2-7, with D tentatively TRBD1 or TRBD2 (5 bases each). The CDR3 has 14 amino acids. Per germline, CDR1 SGHAT and CDR2 FQDESV (reference sequence). Trimming pared 5 bases from V and 0 bases from J, leaving 11 bases between. CDR3 loop: CASSMGPDSYEQYF. Written as DNA, the CDR3 is TGTGCCAGCAGCATGGGACCGGACTCCTACGAGCAGTACTTC. The whole variable domain, remainder taken from reference TRBV11-1 and TRBJ2-7, is EAEVAQSPRYKITEKSQAVAFWCDPISGHATLYWYRQILGQGPELLVQFQDESVVDDSQLPKDRFSAERLKGVDSTLKIQPAELGDSAMYLCASSMGPDSYEQYFGPGTRLTVT.

The CDR3 DNA sequence: TGTGCCAGCAGCTTATCGGTCGGCACTGAAGCTTTCTTT. This gives the protein CASSLSVGTEAFF. The chain has TRBV7-9 and TRBJ1-1, with D uncertain. CDR1 is SEHNR, CDR2 FQNEAQ, per germline (reference sequence). V lost 2 bases and J lost 4, with 8 bases in between. The CDR3 is made up of 13 amino acids.

The V call is TRBV9, the J call TRBJ2-3, with 10 bases lining up with TRBD2. CDR1 and CDR2 from the germline V gene are SGDLS and YYNGEE. The junction had 10 bases not matched to a gene; V was cut back by 3 bases and J by 0 bases. This CDR3 comprises 18 residues. CDR3: CASSAQAGGAVSTDTQYF. In DNA, the CDR3 is TGTGCCAGCAGCGCCCAAGCGGGGGGGGCCGTTAGCACAGATACGCAGTATTTT.

The chain carries TRBV7-9 and TRBJ2-5; 9 nucleotides agree with TRBD2. The CDR3 loop spans 16 amino acids. Losses at the gene ends were 3 bases for V and 1 base for J; bases not matched to a gene: 6. CDR1 is SEHNR, CDR2 FQNEAQ, per germline (reference sequence). DNA of the CDR3: TGTGCCAGCAGCTTGAGCGGGGGGTACGGCCAAGAGACCCAGTACTTC. It is translated as CASSLSGGYGQETQYF.

V and J are TRBV6-5 and TRBJ2-3; D is unresolved. The CDR3 has 14 amino acids. The V gene lost 2 bases and the J gene lost 4 bases, with 10 bases spanning the gap. CDR1 MNHEY and CDR2 SVGAGI come from the germline V gene. The CDR3 bases are TGTGCCAGCAGTTACGCCCCCCGGCCAGATACGCAGTATTTT. Protein: CASSYAPRPDTQYF.

This CDR3 reads CASSEPRRTGHYNEQFF. CDR3 sequence (DNA): TGTGCCAGCAGCGAGCCTCGGAGGACAGGGCACTACAATGAGCAGTTCTTC. The chain recombines TRBV9 with TRBJ2-1, with 8 nucleotides matching TRBD1. The germline CDR1 and CDR2 sequences are SGDLS and YYNGEE. The CDR3 sequence is 17 residues long. V lost 3 bases, J lost 3 bases, and 11 bases stayed unmatched.

The chain links TRBV5-1 to TRBJ1-5; D remains unclear. V lost 0 bases to trimming and J lost 9 bases, with 13 bases between them. This CDR3 is 14 amino acids long. From germline, CDR1 is SGHRS and CDR2 YFSETQ. The CDR3 protein is CASSLEGGARPQHF. In nucleotides, the CDR3 is TGCGCCAGCAGCTTGGAGGGCGGCGCTAGGCCCCAGCATTTT.

Written as DNA, the CDR3 is TGTGCCAGTCCCAAAGGGGACACTCCTGACTACGAGCAGTACTTC. This gives the protein CASPKGDTPDYEQYF. The rearrangement links TRBV5-6 to TRBJ2-7; maybe TRBD1 (6 bases). The V gene lost 8 bases and the J gene lost 3 bases, with 21 bases spanning the gap. Germline CDR1 and CDR2: SGHDT and YYEEEE. This CDR3 contains 15 residues.

This rearrangement joins TRBV27 to TRBJ2-7; tentative D call: TRBD1 (6 bases). The V gene lost 6 bases and the J gene lost 4 bases, with 13 bases spanning the gap. The CDR3 consists of 13 residues. Germline V gives CDR1 MNHEY, CDR2 SMNVEV (reference sequence). The CDR3 coding sequence is TGTGCCAGCAGCTCCGGGACAACTTACGAGCAGTACTTC. Residues: CASSSGTTYEQYF.

The rearrangement joins TRBV7-2 to TRBJ2-7; the match to TRBD2 covers 7 bases. The CDR3 is 13 residues long. The germline CDR1 and CDR2 sequences are SGHTA and FQGNSA. The junction had 6 bases not matched to a gene; V was cut back by 3 bases and J by 7 bases. The CDR3 DNA sequence: TGTGCCAGCAGCTTGTCTAGCGGCCATGAGCAGTACTTC. Protein sequence: CASSLSSGHEQYF.

This clone was detected a few times. The chain couples TRBV6-1 to TRBJ2-1, with D hard to call. The germline gives CDR1 MNHNS, CDR2 SASEGT. Trimming pared 7 bases from V and 2 bases from J, leaving 3 bases between. The CDR3 is made up of 11 amino acids. The DNA of the CDR3 is TGTGCCAGCACCGCCTACAATGAGCAGTTCTTC. Translating it yields CASTAYNEQFF.

The CDR3 nucleotides are TGTGCCAGCAGCTTGGGAGGGACGGACGTAGTCTATGAGCAGTTCTTC. It translates to CASSLGGTDVVYEQFF. The genes are TRBV5-6 and TRBJ2-1, with D perhaps matching TRBD1 or TRBD2 (5 bases each). Germline lookup yields CDR1 SGHDT and CDR2 YYEEEE. The CDR3 is 16 residues long. Trimming removed 0 bases from V and 8 bases from J, with 18 bases in between.

This clone was detected once. The chain carries TRBV27 and TRBJ2-2, with TRBD1 matching 8 bases. CDR3 length equals 15 residues. Germline CDR1 is MNHEY and CDR2 is SMNVEV (reference sequence). With V trimmed by 6 bases and J by 3 bases, 6 bases remained unmatched. CDR3 coding DNA: TGTGCCAGCAGCCCCGGGGACAGGTACACCGGGGAGCTGTTTTTT. This sequence encodes CASSPGDRYTGELFF.

The rearrangement joins TRBV6-6 to TRBJ1-2; 7 bases agree with TRBD1. The length of the CDR3 is 16 residues. Germline CDR1 is MNHNY and CDR2 is SVGAGI (reference sequence). The J segment lost 6 bases and the V segment lost 6 bases, leaving 16 bases of the junction unmatched. In DNA form, the CDR3 reads TGTGCCAGCAGGGGGAAACTACAGGGGATTGGGGATGGCTACACCTTC. Encoded protein: CASRGKLQGIGDGYTF.

The chain recombines TRBV29-1 with TRBJ2-5; 8 nucleotides align to TRBD1. The trim removed 3 bases at V and 1 base at J, leaving 7 bases unmatched. Germline CDR1 is SQVTM and CDR2 is ANQGSEA. The CDR3 runs to 15 residues. The CDR3 is CSVDLGTGAQETQYF. CDR3 sequence (DNA): TGCAGCGTTGACTTAGGGACAGGTGCCCAAGAGACCCAGTACTTC.

This sequence joins TRBV7-3 and TRBJ2-1; D gene uncertain. Germline V gene data show CDR1 as SGHTA and CDR2 as FQGTGA. V was shortened by 5 bases and J by 4 bases, with 12 bases between the two germline ends. CDR3 length equals 14 residues. The CDR3 coding sequence is TGTGCCAGCAGCCCACTCCATTCATACAATGAGCAGTTCTTC. The encoded protein is CASSPLHSYNEQFF.

The V and J genes are TRBV6-6 and TRBJ2-2; 9 nucleotides match TRBD1. Trimming removed 10 bases from V and 5 bases from J; junction bases left unmatched: 8. CDR1 is MNHNY, CDR2 SVGAGI, per germline (reference sequence). The CDR3 runs 14 residues. This chain's CDR3 is CAIQGASRTGELFF. The CDR3 DNA follows: TGTGCCATACAGGGGGCGAGCAGGACCGGGGAGCTGTTTTTT.

This chain links TRBV5-4 with TRBJ2-5; D ambiguous. The germline CDR1 and CDR2 sequences are SGHNT and YYREEE (reference sequence). The CDR3 spans 12 residues. V lost 0 bases, J lost 3 bases, and 3 bases lay in between. The CDR3 DNA is TGTGCCAGCAGCTTGGGGGAAGAGACCCAGTACTTC. Protein product: CASSLGEETQYF.

This chain links TRBV18 with TRBJ1-6; D gene unclear. Trimming shortened V by 2 bases and J by 7 bases, and 12 bases separated the two germline ends. CDR1 is KGHSH and CDR2 is LQKENI in the germline V gene. This CDR3 spans 15 amino acids. DNA for the CDR3: TGTGCCAGCTCACCAGGTTGGACGGAGAATTCACCCCTCCACTTT. Protein: CASSPGWTENSPLHF.

The chain combines TRBV9 with TRBJ2-1, with TRBD1 as a possible D gene (6 bases). Germline assignment: CDR1 SGDLS and CDR2 YYNGEE. V dropped 3 bases and J dropped 8 bases, with 15 bases sitting between them. CDR3 length: 14 residues. Here the CDR3 DNA reads TGTGCCAGCAGCGGACCGCAGGGGCGGGATGAGCAGTTCTTC. This translates into CASSGPQGRDEQFF.

This rearrangement joins TRBV30 to TRBJ2-2, with D uncertain. The CDR3 runs to 14 residues. Germline CDR1 GTSNPN, CDR2 SVGIG (reference sequence). Trimming removed 7 bases from V and 0 bases from J, with 12 bases in between. The CDR3 spells CASPGWPNTGELFF. In DNA form, the CDR3 reads TGTGCCTCCCCTGGGTGGCCGAACACCGGGGAGCTGTTTTTT.

The J gene is TRBJ2-2, the V gene TRBV19; D gene unclear. Germline values: CDR1 LNHDA, CDR2 SQIVND (reference sequence). This CDR3 is built from 14 residues. Trimming took off 2 bases at V and 3 bases at J, with 7 bases between the two ends. The DNA of the CDR3 is TGTGCCAGTAGTATAACTACCGACACCGGGGAGCTGTTTTTT. Protein: CASSITTDTGELFF.

The V gene is TRBV25-1, the J gene TRBJ1-1; TRBD1 might be the D (5 bases). V was clipped by 4 bases and J by 4 bases, with 10 bases between them. The CDR3 sequence is 13 residues long. Germline lookup yields CDR1 MGHDK and CDR2 SYGVNS. CDR3 region: CASSAGGSTEAFF. DNA of the CDR3: TGTGCCAGCAGTGCGGGGGGGAGCACTGAAGCTTTCTTT.

The chain uses TRBV7-9 and TRBJ1-1, with a weak D call TRBD1 (5 bases). V lost 7 bases and J lost 0, with 12 bases in between. CDR3 length: 14 amino acids. The germline V gene encodes CDR1 SEHNR and CDR2 FQNEAQ (reference sequence). The CDR3: CASTMGGMNTEAFF. CDR3 DNA: TGTGCCAGCACCATGGGGGGGATGAACACTGAAGCTTTCTTT.